The rows below give T cell receptor beta chains drawn from one sample of a study of T cell responses to AZD1222 COVID-19 vaccine. The data were produced by immunoSEQ multiplex PCR, yet TCRdb's version contains in-frame clones alone and is incomplete. The sample includes 100,000 to 150,000 clones, roughly 88% of them seen just once. The sample was peripheral blood, taken on day 0 of AZD1222 vaccination. These receptors came from an adult in good health. Both conserved end residues are part of each CDR3. The order of the fields is J gene, CDR3 length, V gene, clone size, D gene, CDR3 DNA, CDR3 protein. A D gene is named only where the DNA matches it firmly. For some rows the clone size is stated as once, few or many, or as a class when expanded; others skip it.

J: TRBJ2-7
length: 16
V: TRBV28
size: NA
D: TRBD1
DNA: TGTGCCAGCAGTACACCCGGGACAGGGAAAGCCTACGAGCAGTACTTC
CDR3: CASSTPGTGKAYEQYF

J: TRBJ1-1
length: 15
V: TRBV5-1
size: NA
D: NA
DNA: TGCGCCAGCAGCTCGATGGGAGGCAGCAACACTGAAGCTTTCTTT
CDR3: CASSSMGGSNTEAFF

J: TRBJ1-2
length: 17
V: TRBV4-1
size: few
D: NA
DNA: TGCGCCAGCAGCCAAGTTGTTTTCTCCGGACTGAACTATGGCTACACCTTC
CDR3: CASSQVVFSGLNYGYTF

J: TRBJ1-2
length: 15
V: TRBV6-5
size: once
D: TRBD1
DNA: TGTGCCAGCAGCATGAAACAGGGGAACTTGGATGGCTACACCTTC
CDR3: CASSMKQGNLDGYTF

J: TRBJ2-7
length: 12
V: TRBV6-5
size: NA
D: NA
DNA: TGTGCCAGCAGTATAAAATCTTCCGAGCAGTACTTC
CDR3: CASSIKSSEQYF

J: TRBJ2-5
length: 12
V: TRBV7-9
size: NA
D: NA
DNA: TGTGCCAGCACGGGCCCCGGGGAGACCCAGTACTTC
CDR3: CASTGPGETQYF

J: TRBJ2-7
length: 16
V: TRBV11-3
size: NA
D: TRBD1
DNA: TGTGCCAGCAGCTTAGGGCGGGGGACAGGGACCTACGAGCAGTACTTC
CDR3: CASSLGRGTGTYEQYF

J: TRBJ2-7
length: 12
V: TRBV3-1/TRBV3-2
size: NA
D: NA
DNA: TGTGCCAGCAGCCAAGCAGATTACGAGCAGTACTTC
CDR3: CASSQADYEQYF

J: TRBJ1-4
length: 13
V: TRBV10-3
size: NA
D: TRBD1
DNA: TGTGCCACCGCGGGACAGTCTAATGAAAAACTGTTTTTT
CDR3: CATAGQSNEKLFF

J: TRBJ2-2
length: 15
V: TRBV9
size: NA
D: TRBD1
DNA: TGTGCCAGCAGCGAAAGGACAGGGTCCACCGGGGAGCTGTTTTTT
CDR3: CASSERTGSTGELFF

J: TRBJ1-4
length: 15
V: TRBV7-9
size: once
D: NA
DNA: TGTGCCAGCAGCTCCTTCACAGAAACTAATGAAAAACTGTTTTTT
CDR3: CASSSFTETNEKLFF

J: TRBJ1-2
length: 14
V: TRBV7-3
size: NA
D: NA
DNA: TGTGCCAGCAGCTTGGGGGGCGGCGGGGCCGGCTACACCTTC
CDR3: CASSLGGGGAGYTF

J: TRBJ1-2
length: 15
V: TRBV9
size: NA
D: NA
DNA: TGTGCCAGCAGCGTAGTCGACAGCCCTAGCTATGGCTACACCTTC
CDR3: CASSVVDSPSYGYTF

J: TRBJ1-2
length: 13
V: TRBV12-3/TRBV12-4
size: NA
D: TRBD1
DNA: TGTGCCAGCAGCCGGGACAGGGGGTATGGCTACACCTTC
CDR3: CASSRDRGYGYTF

J: TRBJ1-4
length: 13
V: TRBV6-1
size: NA
D: NA
DNA: TGTGCCACCCGGGAAACAACTAATGAAAAACTGTTTTTT
CDR3: CATRETTNEKLFF

J: TRBJ1-5
length: 13
V: TRBV28
size: NA
D: NA
DNA: TGTGCCAGCAGTTGGGGGATAAATCAGCCCCAGCATTTT
CDR3: CASSWGINQPQHF

J: TRBJ1-1
length: 12
V: TRBV7-9
size: NA
D: NA
DNA: TGTGCCAGCAGCTCAAACGACCTTGAAGCTTTCTTT
CDR3: CASSSNDLEAFF

J: TRBJ1-5
length: 14
V: TRBV7-9
size: NA
D: TRBD1
DNA: TGTGCCAGCAGCTTCCCGGGACAGAATCAGCCCCAGCATTTT
CDR3: CASSFPGQNQPQHF

J: TRBJ2-1
length: 15
V: TRBV6-5
size: NA
D: TRBD1
DNA: TGTGCCAGCAGTCCTACCGGGACAGGGATCTATGAGCAGTTCTTC
CDR3: CASSPTGTGIYEQFF

J: TRBJ2-1
length: 13
V: TRBV27
size: NA
D: NA
DNA: TGTGCCAGCAGTTTAGGTTCTTACAATGAGCAGTTCTTC
CDR3: CASSLGSYNEQFF

J: TRBJ2-3
length: 15
V: TRBV9
size: NA
D: NA
DNA: TGTGCCAGCAGCGTCGGCGGTATCGACACAGATACGCAGTATTTT
CDR3: CASSVGGIDTDTQYF

J: TRBJ2-1
length: 15
V: TRBV3-1/TRBV3-2
size: NA
D: TRBD2
DNA: TGTGCCAGCAGCCAAGGTCCTAGCGGGAGGGTTGAGCAGTTCTTC
CDR3: CASSQGPSGRVEQFF

J: TRBJ1-5
length: 14
V: TRBV6-1
size: NA
D: NA
DNA: TGTGCCAGCAGTGAAGCGGGGGGGTGGCAGCCCCAGCATTTT
CDR3: CASSEAGGWQPQHF

J: TRBJ1-2
length: 16
V: TRBV9
size: once
D: TRBD1
DNA: TGTGCCAGCAGCTTGGGACAGGTGACTATTAACTATGGCTACACCTTC
CDR3: CASSLGQVTINYGYTF

J: TRBJ1-2
length: 16
V: TRBV5-3
size: NA
D: TRBD1
DNA: TGTGCCAGAAGCGGACCCCCACAGGGGGTTAACTATGGCTACACCTTC
CDR3: CARSGPPQGVNYGYTF

J: TRBJ1-5
length: 14
V: TRBV2
size: few
D: NA
DNA: TGTGCCAGCAGTTGGTCGGCCGTCAATCAGCCCCAGCATTTT
CDR3: CASSWSAVNQPQHF

J: TRBJ2-1
length: 14
V: TRBV7-2
size: NA
D: TRBD1
DNA: TGTGCCAGCAGCTCGGGGACAGGGCTGAATGAGCAGTTCTTC
CDR3: CASSSGTGLNEQFF

J: TRBJ2-5
length: 13
V: TRBV5-1
size: NA
D: NA
DNA: TGCGCCAGCATCGGGGACACACAAGAGACCCAGTACTTC
CDR3: CASIGDTQETQYF

J: TRBJ2-4
length: 16
V: TRBV5-6
size: NA
D: NA
DNA: TGTGCCAGCAGCTTGGCCGCGCGGGAAGTCAAAAACATTCAGTACTTC
CDR3: CASSLAAREVKNIQYF

J: TRBJ1-1
length: 15
V: TRBV7-6
size: NA
D: NA
DNA: TGTGCCAGCAGCTTAGGGGCAGGGAGGAACACTGAAGCTTTCTTT
CDR3: CASSLGAGRNTEAFF

J: TRBJ1-2
length: 18
V: TRBV3-1/TRBV3-2
size: NA
D: TRBD1
DNA: TGTGCCAGCAGCCAAAAAACCGGGACAGGGGGCAGGGTCTATGGCTACACCTTC
CDR3: CASSQKTGTGGRVYGYTF

J: TRBJ2-1
length: 13
V: TRBV2
size: NA
D: NA
DNA: TGTGCCAGCATAACAGAATTATACAATGAGCAGTTCTTC
CDR3: CASITELYNEQFF

J: TRBJ1-2
length: 13
V: TRBV30
size: NA
D: NA
DNA: TGTGCCCTGGATTACGAGTCCTTAGGGGGCTACACCTTC
CDR3: CALDYESLGGYTF

J: TRBJ2-7
length: 16
V: TRBV5-1
size: NA
D: TRBD2
DNA: TGCGCCAGCAGCCTTCGAACCGGGACTATTTCCTACGAGCAGTACTTC
CDR3: CASSLRTGTISYEQYF

J: TRBJ1-5
length: 15
V: TRBV19
size: NA
D: NA
DNA: TGTGCCAGTAGTATCGGGCCGTATAGCAATCAGCCCCAGCATTTT
CDR3: CASSIGPYSNQPQHF

J: TRBJ1-6
length: 16
V: TRBV5-1
size: NA
D: NA
DNA: TGCGCCAGCAGCTTAGATCAGGTCACCTATAATTCACCCCTCCACTTT
CDR3: CASSLDQVTYNSPLHF

J: TRBJ2-1
length: 16
V: TRBV5-1
size: NA
D: NA
DNA: TGCGCCAGCAGCTTGGGCAGGGACTTAAGCTACAATGAGCAGTTCTTC
CDR3: CASSLGRDLSYNEQFF

J: TRBJ1-1
length: 14
V: TRBV7-9
size: few
D: TRBD1
DNA: TGTGCCAGCAGCGTAGGGGGCTCGGGCGCTGAAGCTTTCTTT
CDR3: CASSVGGSGAEAFF

J: TRBJ1-1
length: 13
V: TRBV6-5
size: NA
D: NA
DNA: TGTGCCAGCAGTAGTTCAAGGAACACTGAAGCTTTCTTT
CDR3: CASSSSRNTEAFF

J: TRBJ1-2
length: 13
V: TRBV5-1
size: NA
D: TRBD1
DNA: TGCGCCAGCAGTGTCACAGGGGGGATCGGCTACACCTTC
CDR3: CASSVTGGIGYTF

J: TRBJ2-2
length: 14
V: TRBV24-1
size: NA
D: NA
DNA: TGTGCCACCAGTGACTCACAGGGATCCGGGGAGCTGTTTTTT
CDR3: CATSDSQGSGELFF

J: TRBJ1-5
length: 13
V: TRBV12-3/TRBV12-4
size: NA
D: NA
DNA: TGTGCCAGCAGTTTACAGGGTGGTCAGCCCCAGCATTTT
CDR3: CASSLQGGQPQHF

J: TRBJ1-2
length: 11
V: TRBV30
size: NA
D: NA
DNA: TGTGCCTGGAGTGCCAATTATGGCTACACCTTC
CDR3: CAWSANYGYTF

J: TRBJ2-7
length: 13
V: TRBV2
size: NA
D: TRBD1
DNA: TGTGCCAGCAGTAAGACAGGGGCCTACGAGCAGTACTTC
CDR3: CASSKTGAYEQYF

J: TRBJ2-7
length: 15
V: TRBV11-2
size: NA
D: TRBD1
DNA: TGTGCCAGCAGCGTCCTCCGGGACAGGGGGCTTGAGCAGTACTTC
CDR3: CASSVLRDRGLEQYF

J: TRBJ1-3
length: 17
V: TRBV5-4
size: NA
D: NA
DNA: TGTGCCAGCAGCTTGGAAAGGGGCTTAAGCTCTGGAAACACCATATATTTT
CDR3: CASSLERGLSSGNTIYF

J: TRBJ2-5
length: 13
V: TRBV12-3/TRBV12-4
size: many
D: NA
DNA: TGTGCCAGCAGAAGGGACAAAAGGGAGACCCAGTACTTC
CDR3: CASRRDKRETQYF

J: TRBJ2-1
length: 19
V: TRBV7-7
size: NA
D: TRBD2
DNA: TGTGCTAGCAGCTTAGAGTTAGCGGGGGGTCCCGTGGGCTACAATGAGCAGTTCTTC
CDR3: CASSLELAGGPVGYNEQFF

J: TRBJ1-1
length: 14
V: TRBV4-1
size: NA
D: NA
DNA: TGCGCCAGCAGTCTAGGGGGGGTGAACACTGAAGCTTTCTTT
CDR3: CASSLGGVNTEAFF

J: TRBJ1-2
length: 14
V: TRBV7-9
size: NA
D: NA
DNA: TGTGCCAGCAGCTTAGGACAGGCGGGCTATGGCTACACCTTC
CDR3: CASSLGQAGYGYTF

J: TRBJ2-5
length: 13
V: TRBV2
size: NA
D: NA
DNA: TGTGCCAGCAGTAGGTCGTCTAGAGAGACCCAGTACTTC
CDR3: CASSRSSRETQYF

J: TRBJ2-5
length: 13
V: TRBV11-3
size: NA
D: TRBD2
DNA: TGTGCCAGCAGCCCGGGGGGCCAAGAGACCCAGTACTTC
CDR3: CASSPGGQETQYF

J: TRBJ2-7
length: 15
V: TRBV19
size: NA
D: TRBD1
DNA: TGTGCCAGTAGTGTTGAATACAGGGGGCCCTACGAGCAGTACTTC
CDR3: CASSVEYRGPYEQYF

J: TRBJ1-5
length: 14
V: TRBV28
size: NA
D: NA
DNA: TGTGCCAGCAGTTTATCAGGGGAGAGTCAGCCCCAGCATTTT
CDR3: CASSLSGESQPQHF

J: TRBJ2-7
length: 14
V: TRBV2
size: NA
D: TRBD2
DNA: TGTGCCAGCAGAGTATCTAGCGGGCGCTACGAGCAGTACTTC
CDR3: CASRVSSGRYEQYF

J: TRBJ1-1
length: 13
V: TRBV7-2
size: NA
D: NA
DNA: TGTGCCAGCAGCTTAGAGGGTAACACTGAAGCTTTCTTT
CDR3: CASSLEGNTEAFF